The rows below give T cell receptor beta chains drawn from one sample of a study of neurological immune-mediated disorders. TCRdb called the 5' RACE reads again in MiXCR, with one record for every CDR3 protein. The sample shows about 45,000 distinct CDR3 sequences, 20% to 25% of them seen only once. The sequencing sample was made of PBMCs. These receptors were taken from a man between 60 and 75 years old with HTLV-1-associated myelopathy (HAM/TSP). Both conserved end residues are part of each CDR3. Fields, in order: J gene, V gene, CDR3 protein.

TRBJ1-2 TRBV20-1 CSGTGGYGYTF
TRBJ2-1 TRBV20-1 CSAQPRSRDSYNEQFF
TRBJ2-1 TRBV18 CASSPTSGSFNEQFF
TRBJ1-2 TRBV5-1 CASSLERENGYTF
TRBJ2-5 TRBV20-1 CSARKSGGALMGETQYF
TRBJ2-1 TRBV7-3 CASSLGSWEGHEQFF
TRBJ2-1 TRBV20-1 CSATPRLTEQFF
TRBJ2-7 TRBV6-6 CASSYGPSGNVYEQYF
TRBJ2-4 TRBV20-1 CSAGTGWGKNIQYF
TRBJ2-1 TRBV2 CASSLTGGRYNEQFF
TRBJ1-1 TRBV5-1 CASSLGGTASTEAFF
TRBJ2-1 TRBV20-1 CSARLRGLAGVVNEQFF
TRBJ2-1 TRBV10-2 CASPADYNEQFF
TRBJ2-1 TRBV19 CASSNPRTGAVNEQFF
TRBJ2-5 TRBV12-3/TRBV12-4 CASSFTSGSGGETQYF
TRBJ2-7 TRBV28 CASSLAPVTSREQYF
TRBJ1-1 TRBV7-9 CASSLENGGTAFF
TRBJ1-1 TRBV5-1 CASSDAPGGRVDTEAFF
TRBJ1-1 TRBV5-1 CASSLPNTEAFF
TRBJ1-5 TRBV7-8 CASSPHYQPQHF
TRBJ1-1 TRBV3-1 CASSHGDTEAFF
TRBJ1-5 TRBV10-3 CAISEGQEGQPQHF
TRBJ2-5 TRBV5-1 CASSGPGPRETQYF
TRBJ1-2 TRBV20-1 CSASSGGGYTF
TRBJ2-1 TRBV5-1 CASSVQGADYNEQFF
TRBJ2-7 TRBV28 CASSSRAEQYF
TRBJ2-2 TRBV11-2 CASSSPGPLGTGELFF
TRBJ2-7 TRBV28 CASSLRTPGYEQYF
TRBJ1-4 TRBV18 CASSRDVEEKLFF
TRBJ1-1 TRBV5-1 CASSLACYVGQGNTEAFF
TRBJ2-1 TRBV7-2 CASSPKTDYNEQFF
TRBJ2-2 TRBV20-1 CSAWGLAGGANTGELFF
TRBJ2-3 TRBV9 CASSETGSTDTQYF
TRBJ2-1 TRBV5-1 CASSSISTSGEQFF
TRBJ2-1 TRBV10-3 CAIRSGTSGNEQFF
TRBJ2-1 TRBV5-1 CASSSLLAGNEQFF
TRBJ1-5 TRBV20-1 CSAVAGDSNQPQHF
TRBJ2-5 TRBV5-1 CASSLGTSGNQETQYF
TRBJ2-4 TRBV5-1 CASSLDGREENIQYF
TRBJ2-3 TRBV5-1 CASSLGLAGGISTDTQYF
TRBJ2-1 TRBV11-2 CASSLNELYNEQFF
TRBJ2-7 TRBV11-2 CASSLIGDSYEQYF
TRBJ2-5 TRBV7-6 CASSLGSQGVETQYF
TRBJ2-3 TRBV29-1 CSVEDRGVRGQYF
TRBJ2-7 TRBV20-1 CSARVAGGRGAYEQYF
TRBJ2-1 TRBV24-1 CATSDLTSEGYNEQFF
TRBJ2-7 TRBV3-1 CASSQRNEQYF
TRBJ2-4 TRBV20-1 CSASEATKNIQYF
TRBJ1-2 TRBV7-2 CASSLASVGTGRGYTF
TRBJ2-2 TRBV28 CASSILLAGGVGELFF
TRBJ2-1 TRBV6-6 CASYDSSSYNEQFF
TRBJ1-2 TRBV12-3/TRBV12-4 CASSVQGVSGYTF
TRBJ2-7 TRBV5-1 CASSLVGHSYEQYF